Sequencing of this T cell receptor (beta chain) was carried out in a study of T cells in tumors after PD-1 blockade. Study information: Patients had no prior checkpoint blockade, systemic immunosuppressants, or anti-cancer therapy within 4 weeks. During anti-PD-1 treatment, some patients continued daily vismodegib 150 mg. On average, peripheral blood gave about 110,000 TCR templates and over 30,000 unique clonotypes.

Trimming took 9 bases from V and 5 from J; bases not matched to a gene: 6. Per germline, CDR1 SGHRS and CDR2 YFSETQ. The CDR3 has 13 residues. A few counts support this clone. Its antigen is as yet unknown. Findings and caveats of the study: Some novel exhausted tumor clones appeared in pre-treatment blood, suggesting peripheral recruitment.

Here immunoSEQ multiplex PCR was the method, and the copy in TCRdb shows in-frame clones only, minus some. This sample has around 35,000 clones, with around 73% found just once. Sequencing used PBMCs, obtained after anti-PD-1 treatment. This chain connects TRBV5-1 to TRBJ2-1; 9 bases agree with TRBD2. This clonotype was sampled from a human donor with basal cell carcinoma. The CDR3 loop is CATAGGKNNEQFF. For the CDR3, the DNA is TGCGCCACAGCGGGGGGCAAGAACAATGAGCAGTTCTTC. Together with reference TRBV5-1 and TRBJ2-1, the CDR3 gives the full variable domain: KAGVTQTPRYLIKTRGQQVTLSCSPISGHRSVSWYQQTPGQGLQFLFEYFSETQRNKGNFPGRFSGRQFSNSRSEMNVSTLELGDSALYLCATAGGKNNEQFFGPGTRLTVL.